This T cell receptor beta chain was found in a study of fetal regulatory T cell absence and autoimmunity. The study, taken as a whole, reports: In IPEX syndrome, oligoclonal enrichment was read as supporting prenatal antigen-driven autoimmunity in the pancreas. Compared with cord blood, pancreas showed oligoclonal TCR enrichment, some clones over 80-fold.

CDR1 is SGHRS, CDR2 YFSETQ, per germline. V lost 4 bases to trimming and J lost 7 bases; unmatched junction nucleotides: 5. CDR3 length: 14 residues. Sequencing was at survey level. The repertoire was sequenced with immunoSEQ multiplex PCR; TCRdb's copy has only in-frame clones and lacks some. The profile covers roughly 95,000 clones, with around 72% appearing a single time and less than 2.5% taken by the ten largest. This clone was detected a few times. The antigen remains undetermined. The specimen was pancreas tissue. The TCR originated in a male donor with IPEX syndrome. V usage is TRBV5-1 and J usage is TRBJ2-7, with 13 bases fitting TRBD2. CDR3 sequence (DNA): TGCGCCAGCAGCGGACTAGCGGGAGTAAAGGAGCAGTACTTC. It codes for CASSGLAGVKEQYF.